One and the same sample provided the 26 T cell receptor beta chains below, sequenced in a study of T cells expressing NK-cell markers. TCRdb reanalyzed the 5' RACE reads, giving one entry per CDR3 protein sequence and no DNA. The data include 350,000 to 450,000 distinct CDR3 sequences; the top ten clones carry 5.2%. Sequencing was carried out using blood T cells: a sorted CD56 or NKG2C T cell subset, CD4+ or CD8+ T cells, or bulk PBMC T cells (not recorded which). Every receptor here comes from a man aged 18-70 years in good health.

The rearrangement links TRBV5-5 to TRBJ1-2. The CDR3 loop spans 15 amino acids. The V gene's germline CDR1 is SGHKS and CDR2 YYEKEE (reference sequence). CDR3 protein: CASSLKLGYNYGYTF.

This CDR3 reads CASRSTGGGYEQYF. The chain uses TRBV12-3 or TRBV12-4 and TRBJ2-7; with no DNA, the TCRdb D assignment of TRBD1 cannot be verified. The CDR3 totals 14 residues.

The V call is TRBV20-1, the J call TRBJ1-1. Germline-derived CDR1 and CDR2 are DFQATT and SNEGSKA (reference sequence). The CDR3 is 12 amino acids. This CDR3 reads CSARQLGSEAFF.

The chain recombines TRBV2 with TRBJ1-1. The germline V gene has CDR1 SNHLY and CDR2 FYNNEI. CDR3 length equals 12 residues. This chain's CDR3 is CASSYYGLGTFF.

The chain employs TRBV7-9 and TRBJ1-6. The germline V gene has CDR1 SEHNR and CDR2 FQNEAQ (reference sequence). This CDR3 comprises 16 residues. The CDR3 is CASSLEDADYNSPLHF.

This sequence joins TRBV7-2 and TRBJ1-1; lacking DNA, the TRBD1 call made by TCRdb goes unchecked. CDR3 length: 15 residues. CDR1 is SGHTA and CDR2 is FQGNSA in the germline V gene. This CDR3 reads CASSSRRGMNTEAFF.

J is TRBJ2-3 and V is TRBV20-1; the TRBD1 assignment by TCRdb is unverifiable without DNA. The CDR3 spans 15 residues. In germline, CDR1 is DFQATT, CDR2 SNEGSKA (reference sequence). This CDR3 is CSASSGAAPTDTQYF.

The chain carries TRBV20-1 and TRBJ2-1; TCRdb designates TRBD1, a call that cannot be tested without DNA. Germline V gives CDR1 DFQATT, CDR2 SNEGSKA (reference sequence). The CDR3 runs to 14 residues. This chain's CDR3 is CSAMGRYSYNEQFF.

The J gene is TRBJ2-7, the V gene TRBV23-1; TCRdb's assignment of TRBD2 cannot be checked, as there is no DNA. TRBV23-1 is flagged as an ORF with uncertain function. CDR3 length: 16 amino acids. CDR3 loop: CSSSQSPEGPTYEQYF.

V gene TRBV24-1 combines with J gene TRBJ2-7; the D gene TCRdb calls, TRBD2, cannot be checked with no DNA. CDR1 and CDR2 from the germline V gene are KGHDR and SFDVKD. The CDR3 has 16 amino acids. Here the CDR3 reads CATSDFGTSGSYEQYF.

The chain uses TRBV6-1 and TRBJ2-1; as DNA is missing, the TRBD2 call by TCRdb cannot be tested. The CDR3 sequence is 15 residues long. CDR1 is MNHNS, CDR2 SASEGT, per germline. CDR3 loop: CASIDTSGGYNEQFF.

The chain carries TRBV27 and TRBJ2-2. Germline lookup yields CDR1 MNHEY and CDR2 SMNVEV (reference sequence). This CDR3 region has 16 residues. The CDR3 region is CASSLRRMGGTGELFF.

The chain recombines TRBV11-2 with TRBJ1-2; TCRdb's D gene call, TRBD1, goes unchecked for lack of DNA. Germline V gives CDR1 SGHAT, CDR2 FQNNGV. The CDR3 has 14 residues. This chain's CDR3 is CASSLDPGGGGYTF.

The chain couples TRBV6-2 or TRBV6-3 to TRBJ2-1. CDR1 MNHEY and CDR2 SVGEGT come from the germline V gene. The CDR3 length is 12 residues. The CDR3 loop reads CASSYPKPEQFF.

The chain combines TRBV12-3 or TRBV12-4 with TRBJ2-7; TCRdb lists TRBD1, though no DNA is available to test this call. This CDR3 has 16 amino acids. This CDR3 reads CASSLYTGISSYEQYF.

J is TRBJ1-6 and V is TRBV12-3 or TRBV12-4. This CDR3 contains 12 residues. The CDR3 protein is CASSFGNSPLHF.

The chain is built from TRBV5-1 and TRBJ2-2; TCRdb proposes TRBD2, but this gene call is untestable without DNA. This CDR3 is built from 16 residues. Germline CDR1 and CDR2: SGHRS and YFSETQ. The CDR3 region is CASSPGTSGDTGELFF. The variable domain in full, completed from reference TRBV5-1 and TRBJ2-2, reads KAGVTQTPRYLIKTRGQQVTLSCSPISGHRSVSWYQQTPGQGLQFLFEYFSETQRNKGNFPGRFSGRQFSNSRSEMNVSTLELGDSALYLCASSPGTSGDTGELFFGEGSRLTVL.

The chain has TRBV10-3 and TRBJ2-7; as DNA is missing, the TRBD1 call by TCRdb cannot be tested. Germline V lookup: CDR1 ENHRY, CDR2 SYGVKD. The CDR3 length is 14 residues. The CDR3 is CAISKTGGSYEQYF.

The rearrangement joins TRBV12-3 or TRBV12-4 to TRBJ2-5; checking the TCRdb D call of TRBD2 is not possible without DNA. The length of the CDR3 is 16 residues. The CDR3 loop is CASRETSGGALGTQYF.

The chain couples TRBV29-1 to TRBJ1-1; TCRdb gives TRBD1 as the D gene, but with no DNA this cannot be confirmed. From germline, CDR1 is SQVTM and CDR2 ANQGSEA. This CDR3 contains 14 residues. CDR3 loop: CSGRNTGMNTEAFF.

The V call is TRBV2, the J call TRBJ2-1; TCRdb gives TRBD1 as the D gene, but with no DNA this cannot be confirmed. The germline gives CDR1 SNHLY, CDR2 FYNNEI. The CDR3 extends over 12 amino acids. The CDR3: CASSPTGHEQFF.

The chain recombines TRBV27 with TRBJ2-3. Looked up from germline, CDR1 is MNHEY and CDR2 is SMNVEV (reference sequence). CDR3 size: 14 residues. CDR3 residues: CASSFRIYRDTQYF.

The gene calls are TRBV2 and TRBJ2-3; the TRBD2 assignment by TCRdb is unverifiable without DNA. The germline gives CDR1 SNHLY, CDR2 FYNNEI. There are 16 residues in the CDR3. The CDR3 is CASSDRGGTHRVTQYF.

The V and J genes are TRBV7-2 and TRBJ2-3; TCRdb calls TRBD2, which cannot be checked without DNA. The CDR3 consists of 16 residues. Germline CDR1 is SGHTA and CDR2 is FQGNSA. This CDR3 is CASSLGTSGFSRTQYF.

The chain couples TRBV4-2 to TRBJ2-1; TCRdb picks TRBD2, but there is no DNA to check that call. The CDR3 contains 20 residues. Germline CDR1 reads LGHNA; CDR2 reads YNFKEQ. CDR3 sequence: CASSKGFGLAGIVSYNEQFF.

The chain joins TRBV7-9 to TRBJ1-5; the TRBD1 assignment by TCRdb is unverifiable without DNA. CDR3 length: 16 residues. CDR1 is SEHNR and CDR2 is FQNEAQ in the germline V gene (reference sequence). CDR3 residues: CASSLGVGQGDQPQHF.